Sequencing of this T cell receptor beta chain was carried out in a study of brain T cells in children with intractable seizures. Findings of the study overall: Only CDR3 sequence similarity suggested viral specificity, without known HCMV serostatus.

The sequenced cases were selected for having the highest brain T cell transcript signatures. At least one anti-epileptic drug was given before surgery. Clones were sequenced by immunoSEQ multiplex PCR, and TCRdb holds only the in-frame ones, with some missing. The sample gives roughly 80,000 clones, approximately 94% of which show up once; approximately 1.5% is in the top ten. Details on this clone: Its antigen is currently unknown.

In germline, CDR1 is SGHDT, CDR2 YYEEEE. Trimming pared 5 bases from V and 4 bases from J, leaving 13 bases between. This CDR3 spans 14 amino acids. This clonotype was sampled from a boy under three years old with tuberous sclerosis and intractable seizures. The starting material was peripheral blood, obtained at surgery. The rearrangement joins TRBV5-6 to TRBJ1-5; D is uncertain. The CDR3 reads CASSKNGNNQPQHF. As DNA, the CDR3 is TGTGCCAGCAGTAAAAACGGGAATAATCAGCCCCAGCATTTT.